The clone carrying this T cell receptor (beta chain) came up many times. What it binds is not known. Preparing the TCRbeta library involved the use of unique molecular identifiers. TCRdb reprocessed the PCR reads via MiXCR and lists one record per CDR3 protein. The table includes 100,000 or so distinct CDR3 sequences, roughly 7.1% detected once. These data originate in a study of T-cell reconstitution after alpha-beta-depleted transplantation in children. The study, taken as a whole, reports: Approximately two months post-transplant, alpha-beta T cells reportedly originated from several hundred expanded graft clones.

Sequenced here: PBMCs, sampled before TCRalphabeta/CD19-depleted stem cell transplant. The origin of this receptor is a boy aged 2-15 years with acute lymphoblastic leukemia, due to receive a stem cell transplant.

The CDR3 bases are TGTGCCAGCAGCTTAGTAGGGACATGGGCCCGCCAAGAGACCCAGTACTTC. Encoded protein: CASSLVGTWARQETQYF. The V and J genes are TRBV7-2 and TRBJ2-5; TRBD1 might be the D (6 bases). Germline lookup yields CDR1 SGHTA and CDR2 FQGNSA. Trimming shortened V by 1 base and J by 1 base, and 16 bases separated the two germline ends. The CDR3 is 17 residues long.